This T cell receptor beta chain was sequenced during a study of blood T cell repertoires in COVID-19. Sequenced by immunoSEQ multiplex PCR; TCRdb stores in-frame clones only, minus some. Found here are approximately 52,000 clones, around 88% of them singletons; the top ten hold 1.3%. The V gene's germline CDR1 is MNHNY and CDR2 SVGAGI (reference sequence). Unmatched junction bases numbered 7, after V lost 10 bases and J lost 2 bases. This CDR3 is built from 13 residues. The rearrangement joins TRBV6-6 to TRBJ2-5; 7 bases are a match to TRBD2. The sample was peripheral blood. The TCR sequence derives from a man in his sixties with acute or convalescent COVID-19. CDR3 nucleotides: TGTGCCATCTCAACGGGGGGTCAAGAGACCCAGTACTTC. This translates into CAISTGGQETQYF.